This T cell receptor beta chain is drawn from a study of cytomegalovirus exposure and HLA in healthy donors. Broader study findings: Researchers counted 164 TCR beta chains as cytomegalovirus-associated. According to a later analysis, most TCR beta chains associated with CMV appeared HLA-restricted.

This clone was seen more than once but under ten times. Its antigen is not identified. Primers for the PCR totalled 60 Vbeta and 13 Jbeta. Authors' methods: About 11 million shared chains were among the roughly 80 million unique TCR beta chains that a later analysis counted. Assay: immunoSEQ multiplex PCR; the TCRdb copy retains only in-frame clones and omits some. Clonal size and the V and J genes are those of that table, whereas D and trimming came from the DNA. The sample shows under 200,000 clones, approximately 12% of them seen only once. The CDR3 extends over 15 amino acids. Germline V gene lookup returns CDR1 SGHNT and CDR2 YYREEE (reference sequence). Trimming removed 0 bases from V and 5 bases from J; junction bases left unmatched: 7.

The clonotype was recovered from a man aged 45-60 years in good health and CMV-seropositive. Sequencing input: PBMCs. The rearrangement joins TRBV5-4 to TRBJ2-5, with 7 bases that match TRBD2. Here the CDR3 DNA reads TGTGCCAGCAGCTTGGATCAGCGGGGATTTGAGACCCAGTACTTC. Translating gives CASSLDQRGFETQYF. The full variable domain, in which reference TRBV5-4 and TRBJ2-5 provide the parts outside the CDR3, is ETGVTQSPTHLIKTRGQQVTLRCSSQSGHNTVSWYQQALGQGPQFIFQYYREEENGRGNFPPRFSGLQFPNYSSELNVNALELDDSALYLCASSLDQRGFETQYFGPGTRLLVL.